The next 31 T cell receptor beta chains were all read from a single sample in a study of cytomegalovirus exposure and HLA in healthy donors. Amplification used 60 Vbeta primers and 13 Jbeta primers. The table came from immunoSEQ multiplex PCR; TCRdb's copy has only in-frame clones and leaves some out. The table includes under 200,000 clones, around 77% detected once. The sample comprised PBMCs. The receptors stem from a woman in her twenties or thirties in good health and CMV-seropositive.

This clone appeared a single time. The V call is TRBV28, the J call TRBJ1-4, with D possibly TRBD1 on 5 matching bases. The CDR3 is made up of 13 amino acids. The V gene's germline CDR1 is MDHEN and CDR2 SYDVKM. Trimming left V 8 bases short and J 8 bases short, with 15 bases between. CDR3 in amino acids: CASFSAGREKLFF. Here the CDR3 DNA reads TGTGCCAGCTTCTCCGCAGGGAGGGAAAAACTGTTTTTT.

This chain uses TRBV10-1 with TRBJ2-7; 7 bases are a match to TRBD1. Per the germline V gene, CDR1 is WNHNN and CDR2 is SYGVQD (reference sequence). This CDR3 has 13 residues. After removal of 4 bases from V and 0 bases from J, the junction contained 0 bases not matched to a gene. The CDR3 DNA is TGCGCCAGCAGTGCAGGGGGCTCCTACGAGCAGTACTTC. Translated, it gives CASSAGGSYEQYF.

This chain joins TRBV5-1 and TRBJ1-4; TRBD1 aligns across 7 bases. This CDR3 is built from 15 residues. V dropped 4 bases and J dropped 3; count of bases not matched to a gene: 6. The germline V gene has CDR1 SGHRS and CDR2 YFSETQ. The CDR3 DNA is TGCGCCAGCAGCGCAAGACAGGGCTCTAATGAAAAACTGTTTTTT. This codes for CASSARQGSNEKLFF.

This clone appeared once. This rearrangement joins TRBV5-8 to TRBJ1-1; 7 bases align to TRBD1. J lost 3 bases, V lost 4 bases, and 3 bases had no gene match. This CDR3 has 13 amino acids. CDR1 SGHTS and CDR2 YDEGEE come from the germline V gene. The CDR3 region has the DNA TGTGCCAGCAGCCGGGACAGCTACACTGAAGCTTTCTTT. It encodes CASSRDSYTEAFF.

This chain connects TRBV10-3 to TRBJ1-3; D call uncertain. The germline CDR1 and CDR2 sequences are ENHRY and SYGVKD. Trimming removed 0 bases at V and 8 bases at J, with 8 bases between. This CDR3 has 13 residues. In DNA, the CDR3 is TGTGCCATCAGTGAGTCCGGAGGAGACACCATATATTTT. As protein: CAISESGGDTIYF.

The J gene is TRBJ1-2, the V gene TRBV9; the match to TRBD1 covers 7 bases. Germline-derived CDR1 and CDR2 are SGDLS and YYNGEE. The CDR3 spans 16 residues. V lost 0 bases, J lost 3 bases, and 8 bases stayed unmatched. The CDR3 is CASSVAVTGTDYGYTF. The CDR3 DNA reads as TGTGCCAGCAGCGTAGCTGTCACCGGGACAGACTATGGCTACACCTTC.

V gene TRBV10-2 combines with J gene TRBJ1-2; tentatively, D is TRBD1 (6 bases). Germline values: CDR1 WSHSY, CDR2 SAAADI. The CDR3 covers 19 residues. Between the trimmed V and J ends, which lost 6 bases and 6 bases, there was a span of 32 bases. CDR3 coding DNA: TGCGCCAGCAGCGAAGTAGGCAGGGTTGGGGGCGCGAGTATCAATGGCTACACCTTC. Translating gives CASSEVGRVGGASINGYTF.

This chain links TRBV15 with TRBJ2-7, with D possibly TRBD1 on 5 matching bases. Germline V gene lookup returns CDR1 LNHNV and CDR2 YYDKDF (reference sequence). Trimming removed 3 bases at V and 1 base at J, with 10 bases between. The CDR3 consists of 14 residues. CDR3 loop: CATSRDIYSYEQYF. The CDR3 DNA follows: TGTGCCACCAGCAGGGACATATATTCCTACGAGCAGTACTTC.

The V and J genes are TRBV18 and TRBJ1-1; D possibly corresponds to TRBD1 (5 bases). CDR3 length equals 18 residues. Germline V gives CDR1 KGHSH, CDR2 LQKENI. Trimming pared 6 bases from V and 2 bases from J, leaving 25 bases between. The CDR3 protein is CASSPSRAAGGFNTEAFF. CDR3 DNA sequence: TGTGCCAGCTCCCCCTCTAGGGCTGCTGGGGGGTTCAACACTGAAGCTTTCTTT.

The chain's CDR3 is CASSVAPWLKQGGEAFF. CDR3 DNA: TGTGCCAGCAGCGTAGCACCTTGGTTGAAGCAGGGCGGCGAAGCTTTCTTT. The chain links TRBV9 to TRBJ1-1; D is perhaps TRBD1 (5 bases). V was shortened by 0 bases and J by 8 bases, with 23 bases between the two germline ends. Germline V gene data show CDR1 as SGDLS and CDR2 as YYNGEE. The CDR3 has 17 residues.

The V and J genes are TRBV4-3 and TRBJ2-5, with TRBD2 as a possible D gene (6 bases). V gave up 2 bases and J gave up 4 bases, with 14 bases separating them. CDR3 length: 15 amino acids. CDR1 and CDR2 (germline): LGHNA, YSLEER. The CDR3 nucleotides are TGCGCCAGCAGCCAACGGGGGTCAGTGGGAGAGACCCAGTACTTC. Amino acids: CASSQRGSVGETQYF.

This chain connects TRBV7-9 to TRBJ2-5, with D possibly TRBD2 on 6 matching bases. From germline, CDR1 is SEHNR and CDR2 FQNEAQ (reference sequence). The CDR3 sequence is 16 residues long. The V end was cut by 0 bases, the J end by 1 base, with 12 bases between. CDR3 DNA sequence: TGTGCCAGCAGCTTAGCGGTCCAAGCGGGCCAAGAGACCCAGTACTTC. Translation gives CASSLAVQAGQETQYF.

The chain couples TRBV30 to TRBJ2-3, with D tentatively TRBD1 (6 bases). With 3 bases removed from V and 4 bases from J, the gap between germline ends came to 17 bases. This CDR3 is built from 15 residues. Germline V gene data show CDR1 as GTSNPN and CDR2 as SVGIG (reference sequence). CDR3 sequence (DNA): TGTGCCTGGAGGCCAAGGGGACAACAATCAGATACGCAGTATTTT. This translates into CAWRPRGQQSDTQYF.

The chain uses TRBV10-1 and TRBJ1-3; no clear D gene. Germline V gene sequence: CDR1 WNHNN, CDR2 SYGVQD (reference sequence). This CDR3 is built from 15 residues. Trimming cost V 0 bases and J 1 base, with 7 bases left between them. CDR3 DNA sequence: TGCGCCAGCAGTGAGTCAACGGGTTCTGGAAACACCATATATTTT. Translating gives CASSESTGSGNTIYF.

The count of this clone is one. J is TRBJ2-7 and V is TRBV5-1; 8 bases map to TRBD1. Germline assignment: CDR1 SGHRS and CDR2 YFSETQ. J lost 3 bases, V lost 0 bases, and 5 bases had no gene match. This CDR3 has 15 amino acids. CDR3 residues: CASSLDAGGYYEQYF. The CDR3 DNA sequence: TGCGCCAGCAGCTTGGATGCAGGGGGCTACTACGAGCAGTACTTC.

The CDR3 bases are TGCGCCAGCGGCCCCGGGACAGCTAGTGAAGCTTTCTTT. Translating gives CASGPGTASEAFF. The chain carries TRBV5-1 and TRBJ1-1; 7 bases are shared with TRBD1. Looked up from germline, CDR1 is SGHRS and CDR2 is YFSETQ. V gave up 7 bases and J gave up 7 bases; unmatched junction bases: 10. This CDR3 has 13 amino acids.

V and J are TRBV9 and TRBJ2-2, with D perhaps matching TRBD2 (6 bases). Germline CDR1 SGDLS, CDR2 YYNGEE. V was trimmed by 0 bases and J by 6 bases, leaving 12 bases between them. The CDR3 extends over 15 amino acids. In DNA, the CDR3 is TGTGCCAGCAGCGTAGCGGGAACTAGCCCCGGGGAGCTGTTTTTT. It is translated as CASSVAGTSPGELFF.

The chain joins TRBV5-1 to TRBJ2-7; 10 positions agree with TRBD1. Germline CDR1 reads SGHRS; CDR2 reads YFSETQ. Losses at the gene ends were 2 bases for V and 2 bases for J; bases not matched to a gene: 10. This CDR3 has 17 residues. CDR3 loop: CASSLLSGQGYPYEQYF. The CDR3 DNA reads TGCGCCAGCAGCTTATTATCGGGACAGGGGTACCCCTACGAGCAGTACTTC.

The rearrangement joins TRBV5-6 to TRBJ2-3; the D is unclear. The V end was cut by 2 bases, the J end by 1 base, with 14 bases between. CDR1 and CDR2 (germline): SGHDT, YYEEEE. The CDR3 is 16 amino acids. CDR3 sequence: CASSFFLLEGTDTQYF. The CDR3 DNA follows: TGTGCCAGCAGCTTTTTTCTCCTCGAGGGCACAGATACGCAGTATTTT.

The chain combines TRBV5-4 with TRBJ1-5; D is unresolved. The CDR3 totals 15 residues. With 0 bases removed from V and 0 bases from J, the gap between germline ends came to 7 bases. Looked up from germline, CDR1 is SGHNT and CDR2 is YYREEE (reference sequence). CDR3 sequence reads: CASSLEQYSNQPQHF. CDR3 in DNA: TGTGCCAGCAGCTTGGAGCAATATAGCAATCAGCCCCAGCATTTT.

V gene TRBV2 combines with J gene TRBJ1-1, with D possibly being TRBD1 (5 bases). The V end lost 7 bases, the J end lost 3 bases, and 9 bases lay between the germline ends. The V gene's germline CDR1 is SNHLY and CDR2 FYNNEI. The CDR3 totals 12 residues. CDR3 DNA sequence: TGTGCCAGCATGGTAGGGGACACTGAAGCTTTCTTT. Amino acid sequence: CASMVGDTEAFF.

This clone was detected only once. The J gene is TRBJ2-2, the V gene TRBV18; perhaps TRBD1 as D (6 bases). The CDR3 covers 17 residues. CDR1 is KGHSH, CDR2 LQKENI, per germline. V was shortened by 1 base and J by 1 base, with 13 bases between the two germline ends. CDR3 nucleotides: TGTGCCAGCTCACCACGATGGGCCAGGGGGAACACCGGGGAGCTGTTTTTT. Translation gives CASSPRWARGNTGELFF.

The chain combines TRBV4-2 with TRBJ1-4; D call uncertain. CDR3 length: 15 residues. V lost 5 bases and J lost 8, with 18 bases in between. Germline loops: CDR1 LGHNA, CDR2 YNFKEQ. The CDR3 is CASSLWTLVEEKLFF. The CDR3, as DNA: TGTGCCAGCAGCTTATGGACTCTTGTTGAGGAAAAACTGTTTTTT.

This chain connects TRBV21-1 to TRBJ2-7; the DNA was not used to check the table's D call, TRBD1. TRBV21-1 counts as a pseudogene. CDR3 size: 16 residues. The DNA for the CDR3 is TGTGCCAGCAGTCTTGCGGCACAGGGTTATTCCTACGAGCAGTACTTC. It yields the protein CASSLAAQGYSYEQYF.

Here the CDR3 DNA reads TGCAGCGTTGATTTCGACAGGGCGGCAGGCTACACCTTC. Its protein product is CSVDFDRAAGYTF. The chain carries TRBV29-1 and TRBJ1-2; TRBD1 agrees at 7 bases. The V gene end was trimmed by 3 bases and the J gene end by 8 bases; junction bases not matched to a gene: 9. Germline CDR1 is SQVTM and CDR2 is ANQGSEA. The CDR3 is 13 residues long.

The CDR3 DNA reads as TGTGCCAGCAGTTACCCTAGACCCGCGGGGGGCTACGAGCAGTACTTC. Residues: CASSYPRPAGGYEQYF. This rearrangement joins TRBV6-5 to TRBJ2-7, with 8 bases that match TRBD2. This CDR3 region has 16 residues. J was trimmed by 3 bases and V by 2 bases; bases with no gene match: 9. Per germline, CDR1 MNHEY and CDR2 SVGAGI.

The chain has TRBV23-1 and TRBJ2-7, with D possibly being TRBD2 (5 bases). TRBV23-1 is given ORF status, its function remaining uncertain. V was pared by 9 bases and J by 3 bases, with 18 bases between. This CDR3 comprises 14 residues. This chain's CDR3 is CARNRRTYNYEQYF. In DNA, the CDR3 is TGCGCCAGAAACCGGCGGACTTATAACTACGAGCAGTACTTC.

The table lists this clone with a few counts. CDR3 sequence reads: CASSRGGVAEAFF. The CDR3 DNA is TGTGCCAGCAGCCGCGGAGGGGTTGCTGAAGCTTTCTTT. This chain links TRBV7-6 with TRBJ1-1, with a possible D match to TRBD1 (5 bases). CDR3 length: 13 residues. Between the trimmed V and J ends, which lost 5 bases and 6 bases, there was a span of 13 bases. CDR1 SGHVS and CDR2 FNYEAQ come from the germline V gene.

This chain connects TRBV14 to TRBJ1-1; TRBD1 might be the D (5 bases). Trimming removed 1 base at V and 6 bases at J, with 9 bases between. CDR1 SGHDN and CDR2 FVKESK come from the germline V gene. The CDR3 loop spans 13 amino acids. This CDR3 reads CASSQGTKSEAFF. The DNA for the CDR3 is TGTGCCAGCAGCCAAGGGACAAAATCTGAAGCTTTCTTT. Combining the CDR3 with reference TRBV14 and TRBJ1-1 gives the whole variable domain EAGVTQFPSHSVIEKGQTVTLRCDPISGHDNLYWYRRVMGKEIKFLLHFVKESKQDESGMPNNRFLAERTGGTYSTLKVQPAELEDSGVYFCASSQGTKSEAFFGQGTRLTVV.

V and J are TRBV2 and TRBJ2-3, with TRBD2 as a possible D gene (6 bases). In germline, CDR1 is SNHLY, CDR2 FYNNEI. This CDR3 is built from 14 residues. V lost 7 bases, J lost 0 bases, and 11 bases lay in between. The CDR3 protein is CASKAGTSTDTQYF. In nucleotides, the CDR3 is TGTGCCAGCAAGGCGGGAACTAGCACAGATACGCAGTATTTT.

The chain links TRBV29-1 to TRBJ2-1, with 15 bases matching TRBD2. Trimming removed 8 bases from V and 4 bases from J; junction bases left unmatched: 3. Per germline, CDR1 SQVTM and CDR2 ANQGSEA. This CDR3 is 14 amino acids long. The CDR3 protein is CSLGLAGGYNEQFF. The CDR3 DNA follows: TGCAGCCTCGGACTAGCGGGGGGGTACAATGAGCAGTTCTTC.